This entry lists 12 T cell receptor beta chains sequenced from one sample in a study of cytomegalovirus exposure and HLA in healthy donors. The PCR was carried out with 60 Vbeta primers and 13 Jbeta primers. The assay was immunoSEQ multiplex PCR, and TCRdb's table has in-frame clones only and misses some. The repertoire includes 95,000 to 150,000 clones, 17% of them detected once, and approximately 2.9% sits in the top ten. What was sequenced was PBMCs. All receptors come from a female donor in good health and CMV-seropositive.

The rearrangement links TRBV4-3 to TRBJ2-7; the match to TRBD1 covers 10 bases. Germline assignment: CDR1 LGHNA and CDR2 YSLEER. Trimming at V came to 0 bases and at J to 5 bases, leaving 7 bases not matched to a gene. The CDR3 is made up of 16 amino acids. The CDR3 DNA follows: TGCGCCAGCAGCCAAGACCACGGGACAGGGGTGGACGAGCAGTACTTC. This encodes CASSQDHGTGVDEQYF.

In its sample, this clone was seen a few times. The chain is built from TRBV6-5 and TRBJ2-6; unclear D gene. This CDR3 has 14 amino acids. Germline CDR1 reads MNHEY; CDR2 reads SVGAGI. Deletions cut 6 bases from V and 1 base from J, with 7 bases between. CDR3 region: CASSPLSGANVLTF. In DNA form, the CDR3 reads TGTGCCAGCAGCCCTCTGTCTGGGGCCAACGTCCTGACTTTC.

This clone was detected a few times. This chain joins TRBV9 and TRBJ1-1; unclear D gene. Per the germline V gene, CDR1 is SGDLS and CDR2 is YYNGEE. CDR3 length: 17 amino acids. V was trimmed by 6 bases and J by 0 bases, leaving 21 bases between them. The CDR3 DNA reads TGTGCCAGCACCAAGGGAGGGCAGAGAGAAATGAACACTGAAGCTTTCTTT. It is translated as CASTKGGQREMNTEAFF.

V usage is TRBV9 and J usage is TRBJ1-4; 9 positions match TRBD1. CDR1 is SGDLS, CDR2 YYNGEE, per germline. Germline trimming cut 0 bases from V and 14 bases from J; bases unmatched to any gene: 8. This CDR3 has 14 amino acids. CDR3 sequence: CASSVDWDRDLLFF. CDR3 DNA: TGTGCCAGCAGCGTAGATTGGGACAGGGATCTCCTGTTTTTT.

The sample holds a few counts of this clone. The CDR3 DNA is TGCAGTGCGTACCAGGGGTATGGCTACACCTTC. Translating it yields CSAYQGYGYTF. The chain uses TRBV20-1 and TRBJ1-2; possible D gene TRBD1, 6 bases. This CDR3 comprises 11 residues. Trimming shortened V by 6 bases and J by 5 bases, and 10 bases separated the two germline ends. The germline gives CDR1 DFQATT, CDR2 SNEGSKA (reference sequence).

The chain has TRBV6-1 and TRBJ1-5, with a weak D call TRBD1 (5 bases). The V gene's germline CDR1 is MNHNS and CDR2 SASEGT. CDR3 length equals 16 residues. The V gene lost 2 bases and the J gene lost 5 bases, with 16 bases spanning the gap. CDR3 amino acids: CASSENGGTWYQPQHF. The DNA for the CDR3 is TGTGCCAGCAGTGAAAATGGGGGGACTTGGTATCAGCCCCAGCATTTT.

This clone was observed a handful of times. This rearrangement joins TRBV28 to TRBJ1-6, with D tentatively TRBD1 (6 bases). Germline V gives CDR1 MDHEN, CDR2 SYDVKM. V gave up 5 bases and J gave up 4 bases, with 9 bases separating them. The CDR3 runs 14 residues. The CDR3 DNA follows: TGTGCCAGCAGTGGACAGAATTATAATTCACCCCTCCACTTT. Amino acids: CASSGQNYNSPLHF.

The rearrangement links TRBV4-2 to TRBJ2-1; perhaps TRBD1 as D (6 bases). There are 14 residues in the CDR3. Per germline, CDR1 LGHNA and CDR2 YNFKEQ. The V and J ends lost 0 bases and 8 bases respectively, with 11 bases between them. This CDR3 is CASSQELQGYEQFF. CDR3 sequence (DNA): TGTGCCAGCAGCCAAGAGCTGCAGGGGTATGAGCAGTTCTTC.

This chain joins TRBV6-5 and TRBJ2-1, with 8 bases fitting TRBD2. V lost 5 bases, J lost 5 bases, and 5 bases stayed unmatched. The germline V gene encodes CDR1 MNHEY and CDR2 SVGAGI. The length of the CDR3 is 14 residues. The CDR3 nucleotides are TGTGCCAGCAGTAGAAGCGGGGGTGACAATGAGCAGTTCTTC. It is translated as CASSRSGGDNEQFF.

The chain couples TRBV4-3 to TRBJ2-3, with D possibly TRBD1 on 6 matching bases. The CDR3 sequence is 16 residues long. The V end lost 0 bases, the J end lost 2 bases, and 12 bases lay between the germline ends. Germline values: CDR1 LGHNA, CDR2 YSLEER. CDR3 DNA: TGCGCCAGCAGCCAAGAATGGGACACCAACACAGATACGCAGTATTTT. Protein product: CASSQEWDTNTDTQYF.

This clone was counted a single time. The V and J genes are TRBV5-4 and TRBJ2-3; 7 bases line up with TRBD2. Germline lookup yields CDR1 SGHNT and CDR2 YYREEE (reference sequence). This CDR3 contains 14 residues. Trimming cost V 4 bases and J 3 bases; bases outside gene matches: 5. The DNA for the CDR3 is TGTGCCAGCAGCCATGCTAGCGGTACAGATACGCAGTATTTT. Translating gives CASSHASGTDTQYF.

The sample holds a few counts of this clone. The chain joins TRBV29-1 to TRBJ1-1, with D perhaps matching TRBD1 (5 bases). Trimming pared 2 bases from V and 4 bases from J, leaving 8 bases between. Germline CDR1 is SQVTM and CDR2 is ANQGSEA. This CDR3 has 12 residues. The CDR3 nucleotides are TGCAGCGTTGAAACGGGGGGCACTGAAGCTTTCTTT. This codes for CSVETGGTEAFF.